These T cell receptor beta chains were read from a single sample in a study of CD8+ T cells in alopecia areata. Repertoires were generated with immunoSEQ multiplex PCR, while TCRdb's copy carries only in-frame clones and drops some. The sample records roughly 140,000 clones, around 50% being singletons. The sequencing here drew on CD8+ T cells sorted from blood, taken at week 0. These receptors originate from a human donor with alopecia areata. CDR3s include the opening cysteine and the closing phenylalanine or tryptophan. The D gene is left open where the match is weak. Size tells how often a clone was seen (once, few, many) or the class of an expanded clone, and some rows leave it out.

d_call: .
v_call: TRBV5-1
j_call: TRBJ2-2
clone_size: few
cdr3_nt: TGCGCCAGCAGCTTTGGCTGGACCGGGGAGCTGTTTTTT
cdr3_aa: CASSFGWTGELFF

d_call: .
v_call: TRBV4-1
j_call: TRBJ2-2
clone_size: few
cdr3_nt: TGCGCCAGCAGCCAAGATTCGGAGGAGCTGTTTTTT
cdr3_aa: CASSQDSEELFF

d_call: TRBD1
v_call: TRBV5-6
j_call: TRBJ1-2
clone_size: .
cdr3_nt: TGTGCCAGCAGCCCGGGACAGTCTACTAATGGCTACACCTTC
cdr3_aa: CASSPGQSTNGYTF

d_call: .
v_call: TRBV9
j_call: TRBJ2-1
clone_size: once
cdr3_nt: TGTGCCAGCAGCGGTGGTTCCGTGGGGGATGAGCAGTTCTTC
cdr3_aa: CASSGGSVGDEQFF

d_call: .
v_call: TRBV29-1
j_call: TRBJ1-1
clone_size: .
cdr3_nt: TGCAGCGTTGAAGGCGGAATGAACACTGAAGCTTTCTTT
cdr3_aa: CSVEGGMNTEAFF

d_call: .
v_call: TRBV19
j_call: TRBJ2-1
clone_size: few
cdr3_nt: TGTGCCAGTAGTATCGCTGCTGAGCAGTTCTTC
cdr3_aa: CASSIAAEQFF

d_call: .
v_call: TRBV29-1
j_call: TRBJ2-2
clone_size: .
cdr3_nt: TGCAGCGTTGAAGAGCAGTCCGGGGAGCTGTTTTTT
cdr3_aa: CSVEEQSGELFF

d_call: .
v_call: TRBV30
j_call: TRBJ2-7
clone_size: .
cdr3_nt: TGTGCCTGGAGTTCGGCAGGGTACGAGCAGTACTTC
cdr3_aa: CAWSSAGYEQYF

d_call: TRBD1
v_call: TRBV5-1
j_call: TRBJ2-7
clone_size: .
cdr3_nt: TGCGCCAGCAGCTTTGGGACAGGGGTCAACGAGCAGTACTTC
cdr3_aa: CASSFGTGVNEQYF

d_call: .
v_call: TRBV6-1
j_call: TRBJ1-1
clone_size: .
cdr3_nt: TGTGTAGTCAGGGGTCTCTCGGGGAGCACTGAAGCTTTCTTT
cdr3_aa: CVVRGLSGSTEAFF

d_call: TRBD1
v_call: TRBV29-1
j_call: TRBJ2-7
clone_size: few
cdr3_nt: TGCAGCGTTGAATATGGACAGGCCTACGAGCAGTACTTC
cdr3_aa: CSVEYGQAYEQYF

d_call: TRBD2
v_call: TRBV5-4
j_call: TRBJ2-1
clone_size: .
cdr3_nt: TGTGCCAGCAGCCAGTCTAGCGGGGTGGGTGTTGAGCAGTTCTTC
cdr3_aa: CASSQSSGVGVEQFF

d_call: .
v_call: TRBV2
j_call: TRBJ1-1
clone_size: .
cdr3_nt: TGTGCCAGCAGTGTCGGGTTCGGGGACACTGAAGCTTTCTTT
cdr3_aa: CASSVGFGDTEAFF

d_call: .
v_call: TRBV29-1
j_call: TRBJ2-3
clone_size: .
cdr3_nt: TGCAGCGTTGCCGCAGGGGCAGGGGATACGCAGTATTTT
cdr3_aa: CSVAAGAGDTQYF

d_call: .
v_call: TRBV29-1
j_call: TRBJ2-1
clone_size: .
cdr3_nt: TGCAGCGTCCTCCCGCGGACGAGCTCCTACAATGAGCAGTTCTTC
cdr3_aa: CSVLPRTSSYNEQFF

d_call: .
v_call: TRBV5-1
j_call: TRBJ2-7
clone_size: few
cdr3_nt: TGCGCCAGCAGCGGGGAACAGAGAAGCTACGAGCAGTACTTC
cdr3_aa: CASSGEQRSYEQYF

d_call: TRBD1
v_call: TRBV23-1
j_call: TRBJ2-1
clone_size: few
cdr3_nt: TGCGCCAGCAGTCGGCCGGGACAGGGGGGCAATGAGCAGTTCTTC
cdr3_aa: CASSRPGQGGNEQFF

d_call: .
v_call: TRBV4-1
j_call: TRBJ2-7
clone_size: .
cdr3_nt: TGCGCCAGCAGCCAAGTACAGGGCGGCGAGCAGTACTTC
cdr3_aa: CASSQVQGGEQYF

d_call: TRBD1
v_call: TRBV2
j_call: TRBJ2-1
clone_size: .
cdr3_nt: TGTGCCAGCAGCGACAGGGGGATCGATGAGCAGTTCTTC
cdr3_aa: CASSDRGIDEQFF

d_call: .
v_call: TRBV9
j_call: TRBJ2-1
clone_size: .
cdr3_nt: TGTGCCAGCAGCGTAGACGGCAGCAATGAGCAGTTCTTC
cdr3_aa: CASSVDGSNEQFF

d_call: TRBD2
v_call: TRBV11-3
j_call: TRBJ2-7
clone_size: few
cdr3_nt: TGTGCCAGCAGCTTAGCTCGCGGGGGGGCGGACGAGCAGTACTTC
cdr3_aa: CASSLARGGADEQYF

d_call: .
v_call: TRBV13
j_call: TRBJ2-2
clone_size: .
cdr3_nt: TGTGCCAGCAGCCTAGGAAACGGGGAGCTGTTTTTT
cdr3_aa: CASSLGNGELFF

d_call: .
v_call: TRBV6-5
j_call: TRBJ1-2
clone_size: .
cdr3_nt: TGTGCCAGCAGTTACTCGAGGCGGACTAACTATGGCTACACCTTC
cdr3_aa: CASSYSRRTNYGYTF

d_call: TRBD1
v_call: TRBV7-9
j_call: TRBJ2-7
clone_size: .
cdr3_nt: TGTGCCAGCAGCAACCAAGGGGGCCCCTACGAGCAGTACTTC
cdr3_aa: CASSNQGGPYEQYF

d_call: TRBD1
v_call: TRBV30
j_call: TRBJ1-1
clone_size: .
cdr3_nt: TGTGCCTGGTCGTCGGGGGACAGTAACTTCTTT
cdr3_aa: CAWSSGDSNFF

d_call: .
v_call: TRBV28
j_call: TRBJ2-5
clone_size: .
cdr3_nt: TGTGCCTCAGCCAGGGTGGAGGAGACCCAGTACTTC
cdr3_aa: CASARVEETQYF

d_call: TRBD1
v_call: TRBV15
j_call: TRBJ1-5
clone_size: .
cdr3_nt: TGTGCCACCAGCACCCGGACAGGGAGTGGTAATCAGCCCCAGCATTTT
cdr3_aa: CATSTRTGSGNQPQHF

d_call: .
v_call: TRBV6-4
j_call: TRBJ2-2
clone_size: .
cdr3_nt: TGTGCCAGCAGTGACCTGGGGGGTCACACCGGGGAGCTGTTTTTT
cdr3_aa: CASSDLGGHTGELFF

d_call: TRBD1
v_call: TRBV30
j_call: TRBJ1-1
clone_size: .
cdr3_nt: TGTGCCTGGAATTACGGGACAGGGCCTGAAGCTTTCTTT
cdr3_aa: CAWNYGTGPEAFF

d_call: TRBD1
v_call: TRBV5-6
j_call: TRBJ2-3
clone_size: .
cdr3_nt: TGTGCCAGCAGCGATTCAGAGGGGACAGGGATCACAGATACGCAGTATTTT
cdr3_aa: CASSDSEGTGITDTQYF

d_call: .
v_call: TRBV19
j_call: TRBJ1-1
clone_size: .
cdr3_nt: TGTGCCAGTAAACATCCGACTATGAACACTGAAGCTTTCTTT
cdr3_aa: CASKHPTMNTEAFF

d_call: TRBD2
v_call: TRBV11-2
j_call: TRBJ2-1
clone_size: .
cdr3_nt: TGTGCCAGCAGACTAGCGGGGGTAGAGCAGTTCTTC
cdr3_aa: CASRLAGVEQFF

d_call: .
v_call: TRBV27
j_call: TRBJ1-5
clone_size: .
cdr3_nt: TGTGCCAGCAGTATGACTCGGGGTGATCAGCCCCAGCATTTT
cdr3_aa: CASSMTRGDQPQHF

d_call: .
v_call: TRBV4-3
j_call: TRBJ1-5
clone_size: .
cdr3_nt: TGCGCCAGCAGCCAAGATCGAAGTAGCAATCAGCCCCAGCATTTT
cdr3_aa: CASSQDRSSNQPQHF

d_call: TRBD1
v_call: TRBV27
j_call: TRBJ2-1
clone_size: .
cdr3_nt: TGTGCCAGCAGTTTCCGGCAGGGGGCTGGAGAGCAGTTCTTC
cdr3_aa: CASSFRQGAGEQFF

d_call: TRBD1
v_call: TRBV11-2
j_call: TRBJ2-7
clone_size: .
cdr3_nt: TGTGCCAGCAGCACCGGACAGGTCGAGCAGTACTTC
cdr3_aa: CASSTGQVEQYF

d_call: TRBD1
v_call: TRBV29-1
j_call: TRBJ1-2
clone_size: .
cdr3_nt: TGCAGCGTTGGGGACAGGGGCTATGGCTACACCTTC
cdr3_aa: CSVGDRGYGYTF

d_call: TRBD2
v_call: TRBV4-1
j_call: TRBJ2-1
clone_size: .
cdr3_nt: TGCGCCAGCAGAAACGGACTAGAGACCTACAATGAGCAGTTCTTC
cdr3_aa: CASRNGLETYNEQFF

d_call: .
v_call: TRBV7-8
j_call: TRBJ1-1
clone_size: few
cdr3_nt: TGTGCCAGCAGCTTTGGACAGTTGAACACTGAAGCTTTCTTT
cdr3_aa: CASSFGQLNTEAFF

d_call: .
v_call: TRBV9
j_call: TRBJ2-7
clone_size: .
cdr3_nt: TGTGCCAGCGTAGAACCACCCAATAGGAAGCAGTACTTC
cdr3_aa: CASVEPPNRKQYF

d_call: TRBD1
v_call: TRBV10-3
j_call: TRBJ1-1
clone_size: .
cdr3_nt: TGTGCCATCAGTCGGGACAGGAACACTGAAGCTTTCTTT
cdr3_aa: CAISRDRNTEAFF

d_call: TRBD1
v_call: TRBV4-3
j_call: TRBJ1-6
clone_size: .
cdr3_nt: TGCGCCAGCAGCCAGGACAGGGCGGGTAATTCACCCCTCCACTTT
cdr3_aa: CASSQDRAGNSPLHF

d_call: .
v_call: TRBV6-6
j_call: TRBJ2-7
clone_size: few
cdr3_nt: TGTGCCAGCAGTTACTCGGGACCCTACGAGCAGTACTTC
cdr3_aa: CASSYSGPYEQYF

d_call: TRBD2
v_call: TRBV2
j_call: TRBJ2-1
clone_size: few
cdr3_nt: TGTGCCAGCCGCCCCAGCGGGGGGCCTTTTAATGAGCAGTTCTTC
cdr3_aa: CASRPSGGPFNEQFF

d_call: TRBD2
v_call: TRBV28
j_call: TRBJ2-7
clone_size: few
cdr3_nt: TGTGCCAGCAGTCCCAGTTTAGCGGGGGTCTACGAGCAGTACTTC
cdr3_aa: CASSPSLAGVYEQYF

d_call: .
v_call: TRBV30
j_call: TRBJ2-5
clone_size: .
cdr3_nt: TGTGCCTGGAATCAAGCAGGGGCGACAGAGACCCAGTACTTC
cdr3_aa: CAWNQAGATETQYF

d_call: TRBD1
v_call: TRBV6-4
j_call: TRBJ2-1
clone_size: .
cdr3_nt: TGTGCCAGCAGTGTCTCGACAGGGGTCCTGGAGCAGTTCTTC
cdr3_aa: CASSVSTGVLEQFF